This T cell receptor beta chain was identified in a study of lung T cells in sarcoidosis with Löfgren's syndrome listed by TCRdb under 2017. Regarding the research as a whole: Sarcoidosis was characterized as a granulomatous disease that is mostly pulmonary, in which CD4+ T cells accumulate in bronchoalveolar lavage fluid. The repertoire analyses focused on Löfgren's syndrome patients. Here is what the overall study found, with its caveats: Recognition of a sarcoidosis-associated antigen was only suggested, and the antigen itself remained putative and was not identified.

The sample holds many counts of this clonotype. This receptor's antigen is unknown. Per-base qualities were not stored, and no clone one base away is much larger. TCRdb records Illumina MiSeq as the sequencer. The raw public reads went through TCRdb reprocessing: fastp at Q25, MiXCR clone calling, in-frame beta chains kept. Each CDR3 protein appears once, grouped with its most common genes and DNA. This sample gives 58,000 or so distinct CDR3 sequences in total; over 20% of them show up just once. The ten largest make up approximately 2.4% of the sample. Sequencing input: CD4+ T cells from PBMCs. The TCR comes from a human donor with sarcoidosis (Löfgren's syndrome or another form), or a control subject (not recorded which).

In nucleotides, the sequence is TGTGCCACCAGTGCCATCAATCAGCCCCAGCATTTT. This codes for CATSAINQPQHF. The sequence is built from TRBV24-1 and TRBJ1-5, with no reliable assignment of the D segment. The CDR3, cysteine through phenylalanine, is 12 amino acids long. CDR3 DNA is the only sequence kept; it has 36 bases, read in frame from the first base. CDR1 and CDR2 were assigned from the germline V gene as KGHDR and SFDVKD. Trimming removed 5 bases from V and 3 bases from J, leaving 4 bases between the germline ends.